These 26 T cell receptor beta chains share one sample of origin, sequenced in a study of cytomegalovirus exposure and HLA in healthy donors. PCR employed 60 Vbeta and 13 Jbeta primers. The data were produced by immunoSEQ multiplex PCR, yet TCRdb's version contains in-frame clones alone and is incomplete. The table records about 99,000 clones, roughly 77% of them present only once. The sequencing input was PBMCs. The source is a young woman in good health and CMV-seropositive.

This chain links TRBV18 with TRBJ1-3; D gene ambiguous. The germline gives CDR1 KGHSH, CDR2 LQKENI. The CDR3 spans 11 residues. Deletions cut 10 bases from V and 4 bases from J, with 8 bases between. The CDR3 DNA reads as TGTGCCACCCTGAGGGGAAACACCATATATTTT. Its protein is CATLRGNTIYF.

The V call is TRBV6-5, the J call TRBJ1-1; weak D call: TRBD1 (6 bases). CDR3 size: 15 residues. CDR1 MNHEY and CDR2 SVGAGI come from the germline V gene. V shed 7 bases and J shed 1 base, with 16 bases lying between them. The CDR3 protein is CASTPQGLSNTEAFF. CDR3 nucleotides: TGTGCCAGCACCCCCCAGGGGCTTTCGAACACTGAAGCTTTCTTT.

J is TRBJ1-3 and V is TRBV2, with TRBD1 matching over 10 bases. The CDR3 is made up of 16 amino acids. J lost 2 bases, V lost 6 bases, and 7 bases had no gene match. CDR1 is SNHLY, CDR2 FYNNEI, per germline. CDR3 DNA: TGTGCCAGCAGGGACAGGGGGATCCTTACTGGAAACACCATATATTTT. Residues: CASRDRGILTGNTIYF.

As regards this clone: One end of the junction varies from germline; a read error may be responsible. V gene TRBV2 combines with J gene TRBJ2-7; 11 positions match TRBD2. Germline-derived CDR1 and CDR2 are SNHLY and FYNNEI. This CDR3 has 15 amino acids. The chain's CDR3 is CASREGTSGLYEQYF. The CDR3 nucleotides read TGTGCCAGCAGGGAAGGGACTAGCGGACTTTACGAGCAGTACTTC.

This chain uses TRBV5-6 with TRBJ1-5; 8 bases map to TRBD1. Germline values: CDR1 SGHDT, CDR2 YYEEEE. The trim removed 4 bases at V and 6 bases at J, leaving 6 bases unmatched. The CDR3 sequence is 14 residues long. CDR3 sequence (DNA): TGTGCCAGCAGCACTGGACAGGGAGGTCAGCCCCAGCATTTT. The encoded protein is CASSTGQGGQPQHF.

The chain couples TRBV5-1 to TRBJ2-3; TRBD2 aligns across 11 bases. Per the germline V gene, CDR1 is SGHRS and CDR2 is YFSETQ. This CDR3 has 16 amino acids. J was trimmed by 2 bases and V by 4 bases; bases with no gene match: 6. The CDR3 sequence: CASSPGTSGYTDTQYF. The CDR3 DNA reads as TGCGCCAGCAGCCCAGGGACTAGCGGATACACAGATACGCAGTATTTT.

The CDR3 DNA reads as TGTGCCAGCCGACCAGGGGGCGCGACCGGGGAGCTGTTTTTT. Its protein is CASRPGGATGELFF. The gene calls are TRBV9 and TRBJ2-2; 8 bases map to TRBD1. The length of the CDR3 is 14 residues. The germline V gene encodes CDR1 SGDLS and CDR2 YYNGEE. The V segment lost 7 bases and the J segment 5 bases; nucleotides outside the gene matches: 7.

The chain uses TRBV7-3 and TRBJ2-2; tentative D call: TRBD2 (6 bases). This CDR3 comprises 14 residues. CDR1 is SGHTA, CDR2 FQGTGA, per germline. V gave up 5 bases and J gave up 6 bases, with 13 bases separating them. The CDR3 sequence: CASSQAGAPGELFF. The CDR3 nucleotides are TGTGCCAGCAGCCAAGCGGGCGCGCCCGGGGAGCTGTTTTTT.

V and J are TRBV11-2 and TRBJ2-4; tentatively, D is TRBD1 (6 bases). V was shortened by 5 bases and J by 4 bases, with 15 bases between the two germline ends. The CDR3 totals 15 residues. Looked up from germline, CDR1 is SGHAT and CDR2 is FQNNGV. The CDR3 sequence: CASSMSPGQKNIQYF. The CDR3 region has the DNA TGTGCCAGCAGCATGTCCCCAGGACAGAAAAACATTCAGTACTTC.

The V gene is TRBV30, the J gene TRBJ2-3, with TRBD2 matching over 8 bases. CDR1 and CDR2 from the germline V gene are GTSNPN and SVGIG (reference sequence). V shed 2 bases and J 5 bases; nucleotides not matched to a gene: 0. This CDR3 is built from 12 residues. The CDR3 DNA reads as TGTGCCTGGAGTACTAGCGGAGATACGCAGTATTTT. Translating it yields CAWSTSGDTQYF.

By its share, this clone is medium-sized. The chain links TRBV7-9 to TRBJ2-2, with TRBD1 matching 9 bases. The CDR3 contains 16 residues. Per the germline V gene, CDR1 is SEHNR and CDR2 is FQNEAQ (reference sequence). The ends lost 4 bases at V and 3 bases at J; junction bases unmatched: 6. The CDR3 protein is CASSSRQGVDTGELFF. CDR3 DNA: TGTGCCAGCAGCTCACGACAGGGGGTCGACACCGGGGAGCTGTTTTTT.

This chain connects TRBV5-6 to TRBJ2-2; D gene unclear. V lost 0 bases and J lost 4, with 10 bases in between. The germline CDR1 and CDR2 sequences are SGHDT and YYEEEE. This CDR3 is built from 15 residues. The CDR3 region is CASSLVPTVTGELFF. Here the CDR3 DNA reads TGTGCCAGCAGCTTGGTCCCTACTGTCACCGGGGAGCTGTTTTTT.

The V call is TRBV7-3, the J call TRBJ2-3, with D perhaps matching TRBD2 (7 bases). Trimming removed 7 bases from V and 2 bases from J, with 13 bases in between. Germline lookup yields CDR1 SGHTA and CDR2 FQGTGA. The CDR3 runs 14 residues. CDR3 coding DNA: TGTGCCAGCACCTGGGGGGGGCCCACAGATACGCAGTATTTT. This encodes CASTWGGPTDTQYF.

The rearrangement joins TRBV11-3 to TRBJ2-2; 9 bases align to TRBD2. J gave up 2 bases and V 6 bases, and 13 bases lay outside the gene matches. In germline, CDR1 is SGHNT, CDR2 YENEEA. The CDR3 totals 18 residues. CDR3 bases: TGTGCCAGCAGATCTTCCCGACTAGCGGATGTTAACACCGGGGAGCTGTTTTTT. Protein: CASRSSRLADVNTGELFF.

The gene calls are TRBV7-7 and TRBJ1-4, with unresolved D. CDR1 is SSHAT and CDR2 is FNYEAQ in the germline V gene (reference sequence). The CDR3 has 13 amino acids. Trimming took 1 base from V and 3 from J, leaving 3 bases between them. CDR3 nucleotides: TGTGCCAGCAGCTTAGGAGCTAATGAAAAACTGTTTTTT. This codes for CASSLGANEKLFF.

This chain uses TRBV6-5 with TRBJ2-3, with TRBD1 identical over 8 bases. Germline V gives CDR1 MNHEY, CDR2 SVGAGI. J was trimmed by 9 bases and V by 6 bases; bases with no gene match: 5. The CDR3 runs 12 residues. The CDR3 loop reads CASRDRGTTQYF. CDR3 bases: TGTGCCAGCAGAGACAGGGGAACAACGCAGTATTTT.

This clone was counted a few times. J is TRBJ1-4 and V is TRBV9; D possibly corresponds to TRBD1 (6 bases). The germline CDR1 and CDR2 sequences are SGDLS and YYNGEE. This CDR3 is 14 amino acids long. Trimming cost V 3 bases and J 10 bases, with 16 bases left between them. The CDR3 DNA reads TGTGCCAGCAGCGAGGGGGGGGGAACCCCAAAACTGTTTTTT. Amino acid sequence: CASSEGGGTPKLFF.

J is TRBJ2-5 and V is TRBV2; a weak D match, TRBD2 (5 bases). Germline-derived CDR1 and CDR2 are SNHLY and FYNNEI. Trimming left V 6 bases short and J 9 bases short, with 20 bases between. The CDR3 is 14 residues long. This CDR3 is CASSTDPGGGSQYF. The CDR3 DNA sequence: TGTGCCAGCAGCACGGATCCCGGAGGTGGGTCCCAGTACTTC. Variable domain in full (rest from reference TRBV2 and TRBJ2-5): EPEVTQTPSHQVTQMGQEVILRCVPISNHLYFYWYRQILGQKVEFLVSFYNNEISEKSEIFDDQFSVERPDGSNFTLKIRSTKLEDSAMYFCASSTDPGGGSQYFGPGTRLLVL.

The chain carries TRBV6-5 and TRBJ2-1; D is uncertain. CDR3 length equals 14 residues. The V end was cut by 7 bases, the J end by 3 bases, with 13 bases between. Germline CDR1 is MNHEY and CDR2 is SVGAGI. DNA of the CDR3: TGTGCCAGCACCCAGTCCCCAGACTACAATGAGCAGTTCTTC. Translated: CASTQSPDYNEQFF.

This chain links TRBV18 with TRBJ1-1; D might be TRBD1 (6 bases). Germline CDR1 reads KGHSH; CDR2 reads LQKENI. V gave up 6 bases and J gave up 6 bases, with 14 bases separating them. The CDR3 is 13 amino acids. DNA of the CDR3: TGTGCCAGCTCTTTGGGGGCTGGGGCTGAAGCTTTCTTT. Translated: CASSLGAGAEAFF. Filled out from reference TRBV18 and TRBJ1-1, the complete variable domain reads NAGVMQNPRHLVRRRGQEARLRCSPMKGHSHVYWYRQLPEEGLKFMVYLQKENIIDESGMPKERFSAEFPKEGPSILRIQQVVRGDSAAYFCASSLGAGAEAFFGQGTRLTVV.

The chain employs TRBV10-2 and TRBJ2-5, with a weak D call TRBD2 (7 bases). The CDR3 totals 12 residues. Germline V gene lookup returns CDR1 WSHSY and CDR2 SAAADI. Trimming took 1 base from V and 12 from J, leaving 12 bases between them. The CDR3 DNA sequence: TGCGCCAGCAGTGAGTTGGGGGGGCAAGAGTACTTC. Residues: CASSELGGQEYF.

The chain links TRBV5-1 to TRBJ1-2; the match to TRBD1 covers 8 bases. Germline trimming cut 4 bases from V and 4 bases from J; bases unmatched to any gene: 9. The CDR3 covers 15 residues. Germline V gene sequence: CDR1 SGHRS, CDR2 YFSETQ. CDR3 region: CASSPGTGAPYGYTF. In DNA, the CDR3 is TGCGCCAGCAGCCCCGGGACAGGAGCCCCCTATGGCTACACCTTC.

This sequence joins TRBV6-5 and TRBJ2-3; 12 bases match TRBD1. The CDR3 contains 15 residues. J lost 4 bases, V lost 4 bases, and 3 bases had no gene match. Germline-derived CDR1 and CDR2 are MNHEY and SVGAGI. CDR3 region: CASSSGTGGADTQYF. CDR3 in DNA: TGTGCCAGCAGTTCCGGGACAGGGGGCGCAGATACGCAGTATTTT.

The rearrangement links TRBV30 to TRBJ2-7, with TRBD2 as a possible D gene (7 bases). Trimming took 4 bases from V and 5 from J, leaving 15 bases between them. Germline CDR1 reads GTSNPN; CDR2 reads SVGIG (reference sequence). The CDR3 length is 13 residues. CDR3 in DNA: TGTGCCTGGAACGAAGGGGGGGATGACGAGCAGTACTTC. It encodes CAWNEGGDDEQYF.

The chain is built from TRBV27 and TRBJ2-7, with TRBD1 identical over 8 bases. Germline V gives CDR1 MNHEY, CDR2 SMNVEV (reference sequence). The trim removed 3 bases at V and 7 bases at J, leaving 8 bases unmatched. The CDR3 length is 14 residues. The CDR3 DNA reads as TGTGCCAGCAGTTTTATGCAGGGGGCGGGTGAGCAGTACTTC. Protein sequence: CASSFMQGAGEQYF.

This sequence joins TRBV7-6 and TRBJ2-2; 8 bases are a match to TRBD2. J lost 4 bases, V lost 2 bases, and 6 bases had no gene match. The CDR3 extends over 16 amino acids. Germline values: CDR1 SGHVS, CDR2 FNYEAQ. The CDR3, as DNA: TGTGCCAGCAGCTTACCGGGGGGGCCACCCACCGGGGAGCTGTTTTTT. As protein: CASSLPGGPPTGELFF.